This T cell receptor beta chain is drawn from a study of blood T cell repertoires in COVID-19. Study-level background: Acute-phase and convalescent COVID-19 samples originated in the United States, Italy and Spain. Sources were T cells, B-cell-depleted T cells, or PBMCs; the material itself was cDNA or gDNA.

Original processing methods: The assay estimated nucleated cells by amplifying reference gene primers. Generated by immunoSEQ multiplex PCR, the TCRdb table keeps only in-frame clones and is missing some. V and J calls and clone size come straight from that table; D and trimming were deduced from the DNA. The table has 390,000 or so clones, roughly 86% seen once. With 1 base removed from V and 8 bases from J, the gap between germline ends came to 11 bases. Germline loops: CDR1 KGHSY, CDR2 FQNENV. The CDR3 has 13 residues. The TCR originated in a woman in her twenties or thirties with COVID-19, enrolled during active disease. This chain links TRBV16 with TRBJ1-2; D is possibly TRBD1 (6 bases). The sequencing sample was made of peripheral blood. CDR3 nucleotides: TGTGCCAGCAGCCAATATATGGGGGCCGGCTACACCTTC. Protein: CASSQYMGAGYTF.